The subject of this entry is one T cell receptor beta chain. Authors' analysis steps: Cell counts per sample came from amplifying reference gene primers. Method: immunoSEQ multiplex PCR; TCRdb's copy keeps in-frame clones and lacks some. The V and J calls and the clone size are those of that table, but D and trimming were determined from the DNA. The table shows some 200,000 clones, with around 91% occurring only once. The entry originates in a study of blood T cell repertoires in COVID-19. Overall study: Samples representing acute and convalescent COVID-19 were sourced from the United States, Italy and Spain.

The CDR3 is 14 amino acids. The J segment lost 7 bases and the V segment lost 2 bases, leaving 2 bases of the junction unmatched. Germline CDR1 reads SGHTS; CDR2 reads YDEGEE. Sequences were obtained from PBMCs or T cells enriched from blood (not recorded which). This sequence was found in a woman aged 18-29 years who had recovered from COVID-19. This chain joins TRBV5-8 and TRBJ1-6; 8 nucleotides line up with TRBD1. CDR3 amino acids: CASSFRQGNSPLHF. The CDR3 DNA follows: TGTGCCAGCAGCTTTCGACAGGGGAATTCACCCCTCCACTTT.